Following are 6 T cell receptor beta chains from one sample sequenced in a study of T cell repertoires in cytomegalovirus infection. TCRdb processed the reads anew with MiXCR; each CDR3 protein has one entry. The sample contains about 110,000 distinct CDR3 sequences, around 30% of which appear only once. Their antigens remain unidentified. The sample consisted of CD8+ T cells from cultured PBMCs, taken from culture after CMV antigen stimulation. The receptor set was obtained from a human donor in good health (CMV status not recorded). Some clones in this sample may be carry-over from other donors' samples.

The table lists this clonotype with many counts. This rearrangement joins TRBV7-8 to TRBJ1-3; D remains ambiguous. The ends were cut back, 2 bases at V and 2 bases at J, with 16 bases in the middle. The CDR3 sequence is 17 residues long. CDR1 is SGHVS, CDR2 FQNEAQ, per germline. CDR3 region: CASSLFSRLSAGNTIYF. CDR3 DNA sequence: TGTGCCAGCAGCTTATTCTCTAGGCTTTCGGCTGGAAACACCATATATTTT.

The chain has TRBV2 and TRBJ2-3; 10 bases map to TRBD1. After removal of 8 bases from V and 10 bases from J, the junction contained 15 bases not matched to a gene. The germline CDR1 and CDR2 sequences are SNHLY and FYNNEI. The CDR3 totals 15 residues. The CDR3 coding sequence is TGTGCCAGCGGATGGGACAGGGGCTCTCTTCACCCGCAGTATTTT. It encodes CASGWDRGSLHPQYF. The full variable domain, its missing parts supplied by reference TRBV2 and TRBJ2-3, is EPEVTQTPSHQVTQMGQEVILRCVPISNHLYFYWYRQILGQKVEFLVSFYNNEISEKSEIFDDQFSVERPDGSNFTLKIRSTKLEDSAMYFCASGWDRGSLHPQYFGPGTRLTVL.

The genes are TRBV11-2 and TRBJ2-1; TRBD2 matches at 13 bases. The CDR3 has 17 amino acids. J gave up 5 bases and V 5 bases, and 9 bases lay outside the gene matches. Germline V gene lookup returns CDR1 SGHAT and CDR2 FQNNGV. CDR3 nucleotide sequence: TGTGCCAGCAGCGGTAAGACTAGCGGGGGGACTGACAATGAGCAGTTCTTC. Residues: CASSGKTSGGTDNEQFF.

Here the CDR3 reads CASSPGDRATYEQYF. Here the CDR3 DNA reads TGTGCCAGCAGTCCTGGGGACCGGGCGACCTACGAGCAGTACTTC. This chain uses TRBV6-8 with TRBJ2-7; D is tentatively TRBD1 or TRBD2 (5 bases each). The CDR3 runs 15 residues. The germline gives CDR1 MNHGY, CDR2 SAAAGT. Trimming removed 5 bases from V and 2 bases from J, with 16 bases in between.

This clonotype was detected once. V gene TRBV4-1 combines with J gene TRBJ2-7; a possible D gene is TRBD2 (5 bases). V dropped 0 bases and J dropped 6 bases, with 12 bases sitting between them. Per germline, CDR1 MGHRA and CDR2 YSYEKL. This CDR3 spans 14 amino acids. DNA for the CDR3: TGCGCCAGCAGCCAAGAGGCGGGCAGGACCGAGCAGTACTTC. Its translation is CASSQEAGRTEQYF.

This clonotype showed up just a few times. The chain employs TRBV7-2 and TRBJ2-1; 10 bases fit TRBD2. V was pared by 2 bases and J by 7 bases, with 14 bases of the junction left unmatched. CDR3 length equals 18 residues. CDR1 and CDR2 from the germline V gene are SGHTA and FQGNSA. CDR3 nucleotides: TGTGCCAGCAGCTTACGTCTGATAATGGTAGCGGGAGGTAATGAGCAGTTCTTC. It codes for CASSLRLIMVAGGNEQFF. Based on the CDR3 plus reference TRBV7-2 and TRBJ2-1, the full variable domain is GAGVSQSPSNKVTEKGKDVELRCDPISGHTALYWYRQSLGQGLEFLIYFQGNSAPDKSGLPSDRFSAERTGGSVSTLTIQRTQQEDSAVYLCASSLRLIMVAGGNEQFFGPGTRLTVL.